This is a list of T cell receptor beta chains from one sample in a study of blood T cells in healthy people across ages. Each CDR3 protein is one row after TCRdb ran MiXCR on the 5' RACE reads. This table holds about 1.1 million distinct CDR3 sequences, roughly two fifths found once. The sequenced material came from blood. These receptor sequences come from a man aged 18 to 29 in good health. Each CDR3 is given with its conserved first and last residue. A D gene is named only where the DNA matches it firmly. Only some rows state a clone size, as once, few, many or a class for expanded clones.

V	length	size	D	J	CDR3	DNA
TRBV5-1	15	.	.	TRBJ1-1	CASSLAAGHENEAFF	TGCGCCAGCAGCTTGGCCGCTGGACACGAGAATGAAGCTTTCTTT
TRBV7-9	15	.	.	TRBJ1-2	CASMLGGTMGYGYTF	TGTGCCAGCATGCTCGGAGGCACGATGGGGTATGGCTACACCTTC
TRBV6-1	16	.	.	TRBJ2-7	CASLRMAAGGNYEQYF	TGTGCCAGCCTCAGGATGGCGGCAGGGGGGAACTACGAGCAGTACTTC
TRBV9	16	few	TRBD2	TRBJ2-3	CASSYLGLAGEDTQYF	TGTGCCAGCAGCTACCTAGGACTAGCGGGGGAAGATACGCAGTATTTT
TRBV4-2	15	few	TRBD1	TRBJ1-2	CASSQERGTGGGYTF	TGTGCCAGCAGCCAAGAGAGAGGGACAGGGGGTGGCTACACCTTC
TRBV7-2	14	few	.	TRBJ1-2	CASSLGQTFYGYTF	TGTGCCAGCAGCTTAGGACAGACCTTCTATGGCTACACCTTC
TRBV4-1	13	.	TRBD1	TRBJ2-1	CASSQDNRGVLFF	TGCGCCAGCAGCCAAGATAACAGGGGTGTTTTGTTCTTC
TRBV7-2	15	.	TRBD1	TRBJ1-2	CASSPRDRVNYGYTF	TGTGCCAGCAGCCCTAGGGACAGGGTTAACTATGGCTACACCTTC
TRBV6-5	14	.	.	TRBJ1-6	CASSKGRNNSPLHF	TGTGCCAGCAGCAAGGGACGGAACAATTCACCCCTCCACTTT
TRBV15	14	few	TRBD1	TRBJ1-1	CATSGYDRVGEAFF	TGTGCCACCAGCGGCTACGACAGGGTGGGTGAAGCTTTCTTT
TRBV5-1	15	.	.	TRBJ2-2	CASSSSGARTGELFF	TGCGCCAGCAGCTCTTCGGGGGCTAGGACCGGGGAGCTGTTTTTT
TRBV4-2	15	.	TRBD1	TRBJ2-5	CASSQAGQGAKTQYF	TGTGCCAGCAGCCAAGCCGGACAGGGGGCTAAGACCCAGTACTTC
TRBV12-3/TRBV12-4	16	few	TRBD2	TRBJ2-3	CASSLVAGSYTDTQYF	TGTGCCAGCAGTTTAGTAGCGGGAAGCTACACAGATACGCAGTATTTT
TRBV13	15	few	.	TRBJ1-2	CASSLGSTGSYGYTF	TGTGCCAGCAGCTTGGGGTCGACAGGCTCTTATGGCTACACCTTC
TRBV12-5	16	.	TRBD1	TRBJ2-7	CASGLVTGTAPLGQYF	TGTGCTAGTGGTTTAGTCACCGGGACAGCGCCCTTGGGGCAGTACTTC
TRBV6-5	14	.	.	TRBJ2-3	CASSRTGPQDTQYF	TGTGCCAGCAGTAGGACCGGTCCCCAAGATACGCAGTATTTT
TRBV13	12	.	.	TRBJ2-2	CASSGDTGELFF	TGTGCCAGCAGCGGCGATACCGGGGAGCTGTTTTTT
TRBV24-1	11	few	.	TRBJ2-1	CATSRGNEQFF	TGTGCCACCAGCCGCGGAAATGAGCAGTTCTTC
TRBV10-3	16	.	.	TRBJ1-1	CAISESAGEVGTEAFF	TGTGCCATCAGTGAGTCCGCAGGGGAAGTAGGCACTGAAGCTTTCTTT
TRBV5-1	17	few	.	TRBJ2-1	CASKLGGPRLLYNEQFF	TGCGCCAGCAAGCTGGGGGGGCCCCGCCTTCTCTACAATGAGCAGTTCTTC
TRBV12-3/TRBV12-4	11	.	TRBD1	TRBJ1-1	CATRRTGEAFF	TGTGCCACAAGGCGGACAGGGGAGGCTTTCTTT
TRBV5-1	16	few	.	TRBJ1-1	CASSLLGPAGNTEAFF	TGCGCCAGCAGCTTGTTGGGGCCAGCAGGGAACACTGAAGCTTTCTTT
TRBV4-2	15	.	.	TRBJ1-2	CASSQGFTDNYGYTF	TGTGCCAGCAGCCAAGGTTTTACAGATAACTATGGCTACACCTTC
TRBV29-1	12	.	.	TRBJ1-2	CSVKSDGYGYTF	TGCAGCGTTAAAAGCGACGGCTATGGCTACACCTTC
TRBV4-1	14	few	.	TRBJ1-2	CASSQEGKKLGYTF	TGCGCCAGCAGCCAAGAGGGGAAGAAGCTTGGCTACACCTTC
TRBV25-1	13	.	.	TRBJ1-2	CASSEGGGFFYTF	TGTGCCAGCAGTGAAGGGGGCGGCTTCTTCTACACCTTC
TRBV7-2	14	.	.	TRBJ2-1	CASSLSGSYNGQFF	TGTGCCAGCAGCTTAAGCGGTTCCTACAATGGGCAGTTCTTC
TRBV7-9	18	few	TRBD1	TRBJ1-1	CASSSAFVGTGGNTEAFF	TGTGCCAGCAGTTCAGCTTTCGTTGGGACAGGGGGCAACACTGAAGCTTTCTTT
TRBV7-2	15	many	.	TRBJ2-1	CASSLSLLGHNEQFF	TGTGCCAGCAGCTTATCATTGTTGGGACACAATGAGCAGTTCTTC
TRBV6-2/TRBV6-3	14	.	TRBD2	TRBJ2-5	CASNLGGAWETQYF	TGTGCCAGCAACCTCGGGGGGGCCTGGGAGACCCAGTACTTC
TRBV20-1	13	.	.	TRBJ1-2	CSAPGLGNYGYTF	TGCAGTGCCCCCGGGCTTGGTAACTATGGCTACACCTTC
TRBV5-6	16	few	TRBD1	TRBJ1-5	CASSGTRGQSNQPQHF	TGTGCCAGCAGCGGAACCCGGGGACAGAGCAATCAGCCCCAGCATTTT
TRBV4-1	16	few	.	TRBJ2-1	CASSQASGAPYNEQFF	TGCGCCAGCAGCCAAGCCTCCGGGGCGCCCTACAATGAGCAGTTCTTC
TRBV7-2	14	.	.	TRBJ2-5	CASSSRLEGEAQYF	TGTGCCAGCAGCTCTAGACTAGAGGGAGAGGCCCAGTACTTC
TRBV2	12	many	.	TRBJ2-7	CATTNPFYEQYF	TGTGCCACCACCAACCCATTCTACGAGCAGTACTTC
TRBV6-1	16	.	TRBD2	TRBJ2-3	CASSTTTSGGKVTLYF	TGTGCCAGCAGTACAACTACTAGCGGGGGGAAAGTTACGCTGTATTTT
TRBV7-2	14	.	.	TRBJ2-1	CVSSPVHGYNEQFF	TGTGTCAGCAGCCCGGTACACGGCTACAATGAGCAGTTCTTC
TRBV4-2	15	.	.	TRBJ2-3	CASSQELSRTDTQYF	TGTGCCAGCAGCCAAGAGTTGAGCAGAACAGATACGCAGTATTTT
TRBV4-2	16	.	.	TRBJ1-4	CASSHPARGHNEKLFF	TGTGCCAGCAGCCATCCTGCGCGCGGGCATAATGAAAAACTGTTTTTT
TRBV6-1	14	.	.	TRBJ1-5	CASSESWANQPQHF	TGTGCCAGCAGTGAAAGTTGGGCTAATCAGCCCCAGCATTTT
TRBV7-9	12	few	.	TRBJ2-7	CASSLAVREQYF	TGTGCCAGCAGCTTAGCGGTCAGGGAGCAGTACTTC
TRBV29-1	12	few	.	TRBJ1-2	CSVREGGYAYTF	TGCAGCGTCAGGGAGGGCGGCTATGCCTACACCTTC
TRBV6-2/TRBV6-3	15	.	TRBD2	TRBJ2-1	CASRSGLAAYNEQFF	TGTGCCAGCAGATCTGGACTAGCGGCCTACAATGAGCAGTTCTTC